The T cell receptor (beta chain) described here comes from a study of response to subunit inactivated influenza vaccine. TCRdb reanalysed the RT-PCR reads using MiXCR and keeps one entry per CDR3 protein. Among around 530,000 distinct CDR3 sequences listed, roughly 10% were seen once. In its sample, this clonotype was seen many times. Its antigen remains unknown. The ends were cut back, 1 base at V and 2 bases at J, with 8 bases in the middle. CDR3 length equals 14 residues. The germline CDR1 and CDR2 sequences are SGHNT and YYREEE (reference sequence). Study-wide points: It was the authors' suggestion that each seasonal influenza vaccination recruits few new T cells.

The specimen was PBMCs from blood, collected on the day of vaccination. The clonotype was recovered from a man aged 45-60 years who received an inactivated influenza vaccine. The J gene is TRBJ2-3, the V gene TRBV5-4; D gene unclear. The chain's CDR3 is CASSLYRDTDTQYF. In DNA form, the CDR3 reads TGTGCCAGCAGCTTGTATAGGGACACAGATACGCAGTATTTT.